The 21 T cell receptor beta chains below come from one sample, sequenced in a study of T cell responses to AZD1222 COVID-19 vaccine. Sequencing was performed with immunoSEQ multiplex PCR; in TCRdb, only in-frame clones are kept and a portion is missing. The table has under 170,000 clones, roughly 90% seen once. Sequencing was performed on peripheral blood, taken 28 days after the second AZD1222 dose. Receptors were obtained from an adult who received the AZD1222 COVID-19 vaccine.

The chain has TRBV18 and TRBJ2-5; TRBD1 might be the D (5 bases). The CDR3 is 15 residues long. Germline values: CDR1 KGHSH, CDR2 LQKENI. V was pared by 0 bases and J by 2 bases, with 10 bases between. The CDR3 protein is CASSPPMQGQETQYF. For the CDR3, the DNA is TGTGCCAGCTCACCACCGATGCAGGGTCAAGAGACCCAGTACTTC.

The chain employs TRBV7-6 and TRBJ2-3, with D tentatively TRBD1 or TRBD2 (6 bases each). Between the trimmed V and J ends, which lost 5 bases and 3 bases, there was a span of 15 bases. The CDR3 has 15 residues. Germline-derived CDR1 and CDR2 are SGHVS and FNYEAQ. As DNA, the CDR3 is TGTGCCAGCAGCCAATTACAGGGAGGAACAGATACGCAGTATTTT. Its protein product is CASSQLQGGTDTQYF.

The rearrangement uses TRBV5-4 and TRBJ1-1; the match to TRBD1 covers 8 bases. Trimming cost V 5 bases and J 4 bases; bases outside gene matches: 4. The CDR3 loop spans 13 amino acids. Looked up from germline, CDR1 is SGHNT and CDR2 is YYREEE (reference sequence). CDR3 protein: CASSLQGGTEAFF. Here the CDR3 DNA reads TGTGCCAGCAGTTTACAGGGGGGCACTGAAGCTTTCTTT.

The chain employs TRBV7-2 and TRBJ2-5; 7 bases fit TRBD1. The CDR3 is made up of 15 amino acids. The J segment lost 1 base and the V segment lost 5 bases, leaving 7 bases of the junction unmatched. Germline V CDR1 and CDR2: SGHTA, FQGNSA. CDR3: CASSPGTVIQETQYF. The CDR3 nucleotides are TGTGCCAGCAGCCCCGGGACAGTAATCCAAGAGACCCAGTACTTC.

The rearrangement links TRBV9 to TRBJ1-5, with D possibly matching TRBD1 (5 bases). The CDR3 sequence is 13 residues long. With 0 bases removed from V and 6 bases from J, the gap between germline ends came to 7 bases. Germline V gene data show CDR1 as SGDLS and CDR2 as YYNGEE. The CDR3 protein is CASSVGTSQPQHF. The CDR3 nucleotides are TGTGCCAGCAGCGTAGGGACAAGTCAGCCCCAGCATTTT.

This sequence joins TRBV4-1 and TRBJ2-7; 8 bases map to TRBD2. After removal of 4 bases from V and 3 bases from J, the junction contained 2 bases not matched to a gene. Germline V CDR1 and CDR2: MGHRA, YSYEKL. The CDR3 has 13 amino acids. The CDR3 DNA is TGCGCCAGCAGCCTGACTAGCGACTACGAGCAGTACTTC. Translating gives CASSLTSDYEQYF.

V usage is TRBV4-1 and J usage is TRBJ1-2; D might be TRBD1 (6 bases). The V end lost 0 bases, the J end lost 6 bases, and 17 bases lay between the germline ends. Germline lookup yields CDR1 MGHRA and CDR2 YSYEKL. The CDR3 spans 16 residues. The CDR3 region has the DNA TGCGCCAGCAGCCAAGAAGGAACGGGGGCGCAAAATGGCTACACCTTC. Its protein product is CASSQEGTGAQNGYTF.

The DNA of the CDR3 is TGCGCCAGCAGTGTGACGAAGAGCACAGATACGCAGTATTTT. It specifies CASSVTKSTDTQYF. The chain uses TRBV10-1 and TRBJ2-3; D unresolved. Trimming cost V 4 bases and J 0 bases, with 8 bases left between them. The CDR3 totals 14 residues. Germline CDR1 and CDR2: WNHNN and SYGVQD (reference sequence).

In this sample, this clone turned up a few times. The chain joins TRBV7-6 to TRBJ1-1; the D gene is possibly TRBD1 (6 bases). The CDR3 runs to 14 residues. Trimming took 7 bases from V and 3 from J, leaving 15 bases between them. CDR1 is SGHVS and CDR2 is FNYEAQ in the germline V gene. The CDR3 bases are TGTGCCAGCACCTCGCGGGGGCGAGACACTGAAGCTTTCTTT. It yields the protein CASTSRGRDTEAFF.

This chain uses TRBV27 with TRBJ2-3; 10 positions match TRBD2. Germline CDR1 and CDR2: MNHEY and SMNVEV (reference sequence). The J segment lost 5 bases and the V segment lost 2 bases, leaving 7 bases of the junction unmatched. The CDR3 extends over 16 amino acids. DNA for the CDR3: TGTGCCAGCAGTTTACTAGCGGGAGATTTAGGAGATACGCAGTATTTT. Translating it yields CASSLLAGDLGDTQYF.

The V gene is TRBV14, the J gene TRBJ2-7; D may be TRBD1 (5 bases). The CDR3 length is 14 residues. Germline CDR1 SGHDN, CDR2 FVKESK. Trimming took 1 base from V and 2 from J, leaving 9 bases between them. The CDR3 DNA reads as TGTGCCAGCAGCCAAGTATTACAGGCCTACGAGCAGTACTTC. Translating gives CASSQVLQAYEQYF.

The chain uses TRBV6-6 and TRBJ2-7; TRBD1 aligns across 10 bases. The CDR3 contains 16 residues. Germline V lookup: CDR1 MNHNY, CDR2 SVGAGI (reference sequence). Losses at the gene ends were 6 bases for V and 3 bases for J; bases not matched to a gene: 11. The DNA of the CDR3 is TGTGCCAGCAGCTATGACCTGGACAGGGGGAACTACGAGCAGTACTTC. It encodes CASSYDLDRGNYEQYF.

In nucleotides, the CDR3 is TGTGCCTGGGGGTACGGCTCCTACAATGAGCAGTTCTTC. It is translated as CAWGYGSYNEQFF. The chain joins TRBV30 to TRBJ2-1; D is unresolved. Per the germline V gene, CDR1 is GTSNPN and CDR2 is SVGIG (reference sequence). This CDR3 contains 13 residues. V was pared by 5 bases and J by 0 bases, with 8 bases between.

The V and J genes are TRBV19 and TRBJ1-2, with 10 bases lining up with TRBD1. The CDR3 length is 17 residues. From germline, CDR1 is LNHDA and CDR2 SQIVND (reference sequence). The V gene end was trimmed by 8 bases and the J gene end by 3 bases; junction bases not matched to a gene: 15. In nucleotides, the CDR3 is TGTGCCAGTCGCTCAACTGGGACAGGGGAAACCGACTATGGCTACACCTTC. The encoded protein is CASRSTGTGETDYGYTF.

CDR3 in amino acids: CASSFGTSVGNTIYF. As DNA, the CDR3 is TGTGCCAGCAGCTTCGGCACGTCTGTGGGAAACACCATATATTTT. This chain links TRBV7-9 with TRBJ1-3; D gene uncertain. Trimming cost V 3 bases and J 4 bases, with 13 bases left between them. Germline CDR1 reads SEHNR; CDR2 reads FQNEAQ (reference sequence). The CDR3 is 15 residues long.

As for this clone: This CDR3 is also generated by other DNA sequences in the sample. The genes are TRBV5-5 and TRBJ1-1, with D perhaps matching TRBD1 (6 bases). Per the germline V gene, CDR1 is SGHKS and CDR2 is YYEKEE (reference sequence). V lost 1 base, J lost 5 bases, and 9 bases lay in between. This CDR3 is 13 amino acids long. Here the CDR3 reads CASSLNRGTEAFF. CDR3 nucleotides: TGTGCCAGCAGCTTGAATAGGGGGACTGAAGCTTTCTTT.

The rearrangement uses TRBV6-1 and TRBJ1-5; no definite D call. The CDR3 runs to 13 residues. V was trimmed by 1 base and J by 6 bases, leaving 7 bases between them. In germline, CDR1 is MNHNS, CDR2 SASEGT. CDR3 loop: CASSEGRFQPQHF. CDR3 nucleotides: TGTGCCAGCAGTGAAGGAAGGTTTCAGCCCCAGCATTTT.

The genes are TRBV3-1 (or the pseudogene TRBV3-2) and TRBJ2-7; D not certain. In germline, CDR1 is LGHDT, CDR2 YNNKEL (reference sequence). The ends were cut back, 1 base at V and 4 bases at J, with 5 bases in the middle. The CDR3 sequence is 12 residues long. CDR3 region: CASSQVDYEQYF. In DNA form, the CDR3 reads TGTGCCAGCAGCCAAGTGGATTACGAGCAGTACTTC.

The V gene is TRBV29-1, the J gene TRBJ2-1; 9 bases agree with TRBD2. Germline values: CDR1 SQVTM, CDR2 ANQGSEA. With 6 bases clipped from V and 6 bases from J, the junction kept 6 bases outside the gene matches. The CDR3 runs to 13 residues. CDR3 region: CSVTRTSANEQFF. The CDR3 coding sequence is TGCAGCGTCACTCGGACTAGCGCCAATGAGCAGTTCTTC.

The rearrangement links TRBV3-1 (or the pseudogene TRBV3-2) to TRBJ2-5; 12 bases are a match to TRBD2. Germline V gives CDR1 LGHDT, CDR2 YNNKEL (reference sequence). After removal of 3 bases from V and 7 bases from J, the junction contained 6 bases not matched to a gene. CDR3 length equals 15 residues. The CDR3 sequence: CASSQDLAGGGTQYF. In DNA, the CDR3 is TGTGCCAGCAGCCAGGACCTAGCGGGAGGGGGGACCCAGTACTTC.

This chain uses TRBV15 with TRBJ1-1, with D possibly matching TRBD1 (5 bases). The V gene lost 4 bases and the J gene lost 1 base, with 7 bases spanning the gap. The CDR3 is 13 amino acids. CDR1 and CDR2 from the germline V gene are LNHNV and YYDKDF (reference sequence). The CDR3: CATSKQGNTEAFF. Written as DNA, the CDR3 is TGTGCCACCAGCAAGCAGGGGAACACTGAAGCTTTCTTT. Filled out from reference TRBV15 and TRBJ1-1, the complete variable domain reads DAMVIQNPRYQVTQFGKPVTLSCSQTLNHNVMYWYQQKSSQAPKLLFHYYDKDFNNEADTPDNFQSRRPNTSFCFLDIRSPGLGDTAMYLCATSKQGNTEAFFGQGTRLTVV.